This T cell receptor (beta chain) was observed in a study of T cell responses to AZD1222 COVID-19 vaccine (dated by TCRdb to 2020 to 2023). Study-wide context: AZD1222 recipients given second doses at about 4 weeks or at about 12 weeks were pooled, since spike-specific TCR depth and breadth were not found to differ between the two schedules. A total of 233 trial participants underwent TCR sequencing, of whom 200 to 220 had received two doses of AZD1222 and approximately 25 had received two doses of the MenACWY control vaccine. Trial participants were enrolled into age subgroups of 18-55, 56-69 and 70-plus years, which contained about 150, 28 and 57 TCR-sequenced participants, respectively. Study-level results and caveats: Participants were mostly white British, with more females than males. The authors suggested clonal diversity may have been underestimated. Because no samples from the day 14 peak response were available, repertoires could be characterized only after the peak T cell response. Spike-specific TCR breadth and depth rose significantly after two AZD1222 doses compared with day 0 and with MenACWY recipients. The whole spike protein was spanned by vaccine-associated CD4 TCRs, and dominant responses were seen in regions 160-218 and 743-854. The 56-69-year group was small, and its depth increase did not reach significance, likely because of low power. Conclusions about previously exposed vaccinees are limited, since just six AZD1222 recipients were seropositive for SARS-CoV-2 at baseline. Reportedly, close to half of the unique spike-specific TCRs recognized epitopes lying outside the regions that are mutated in the B.1.351 and B.1.1.7 variants.

Trimming takes 4 bases off V and 4 bases off J; junction bases not matched to a gene: 5. Reading the germline V gene gives CDR1 SGHRS and CDR2 YFSETQ. There are 15 amino acids in the CDR3, from cysteine to phenylalanine inclusive. The DNA shown is the 45-base CDR3, in frame from base 1. Per the publication, the time point label means: baseline before first vaccination. Samples from vaccinated people were obtained from the UK trials COV001 and COV002, which included a single-blind randomized controlled phase 2/3 trial of AZD1222 (ChAdOx1 nCoV-19) in healthy adults. Trial participant PBMC samples were collected at day 0 and day 28 after the second dose for TCRbeta chain sequencing. The CDR3 regions of human TCRbeta chains were subjected to immunosequencing. The authors' pipeline ran thus. Repertoire TCRs were matched against a reference library of SARS-CoV-2-specific TCRs generated with the MIRA antigen-specificity platform. Breadth was defined as the fraction of unique TCRs that were SARS-CoV-2-associated. Depth was defined as the fraction of total T cells that were SARS-CoV-2-associated. Using the MIRA data, each spike-specific TCR was mapped to the spike region that the TCR reacts to and placed in a CD4 or CD8 class. Log10-transformed breadth and depth values were compared by one-way ANOVA with Sidak's multiple comparisons tests. This is the immuneACCESS table as TCRdb keeps it, with only in-frame sequences that have V and J called. A part of the clones is gone; compared with another copy, unresolved V genes explain less than half, and the rest is unexplained. V and J calls plus clone size are reproduced from that table; the DNA served to infer D and trimming. The sample has about 180,000 clones on record, around 91% of them singletons. The ten largest clones capture about 6.9% of the sample.

Of note for this clone: Its antigen has not been determined. There are no base qualities to consult, and no much larger clone falls within one base.

The chain was built from TRBV5-1 and TRBJ2-1, and 10 junctional nucleotides match TRBD1. The sequence was obtained from an adult in good health. This specimen was peripheral blood, taken on day 0 of AZD1222 vaccination. The CDR3 region reads CASSRQGAQYNEQFF. The bases are TGCGCCAGCAGCAGACAGGGGGCTCAGTACAATGAGCAGTTCTTC.